The rows below give T cell receptor beta chains drawn from one sample of a study of blood T cell repertoires in COVID-19. Produced via immunoSEQ multiplex PCR; TCRdb's table is partial and in-frame only. This sample yields approximately 170,000 clones, of which 90% are seen a single time; over 15% belongs to the top ten. Sequencing used peripheral blood. The receptors were gathered from a man aged 55-75 years with active or convalescent COVID-19. CDR3s leave out the opening cysteine and the closing phenylalanine or tryptophan.

CDR3aa | j_gene | v_gene
AWTTRDIQY | TRBJ2-4 | TRBV30
ASSDTGGAYNEQF | TRBJ2-1 | TRBV9
ASRGGDEKLF | TRBJ1-4 | TRBV12-3/TRBV12-4
ASGGTGGTDTQY | TRBJ2-3 | TRBV6-5
ASRGGQHAGELF | TRBJ2-2 | TRBV6-5
ASLLTLANTGELF | TRBJ2-2 | TRBV18
ASSEERPGTPLH | TRBJ1-6 | TRBV2
ASSLEMTGSGGGYT | TRBJ1-2 | TRBV7-2
ASSEDSGVSGNTIY | TRBJ1-3 | TRBV6-1
AVRAGGPETQY | TRBJ2-5 | TRBV7-8
ASNVGTVSNQPQH | TRBJ1-5 | TRBV19
ASQRQGAGEQY | TRBJ2-7 | TRBV6-5
ASSEGQGPYEQY | TRBJ2-7 | TRBV10-1
ASSLLPGFTVKEKLF | TRBJ1-4 | TRBV11-2
ATSGQAPNTGELF | TRBJ2-2 | TRBV24-1
ASSSGQGTDTQY | TRBJ2-3 | TRBV5-1
ASGLQGAYTGELF | TRBJ2-2 | TRBV12-5
SASPGQGWLETQY | TRBJ2-5 | TRBV20-1
ASRQTGEGTEAF | TRBJ1-1 | TRBV6-5
ASSHKGSVGYGYT | TRBJ1-2 | TRBV4-1
ASSGAGENTEAF | TRBJ1-1 | TRBV2
ASSLGQPSNQPQH | TRBJ1-5 | TRBV7-2
ASSYSTGITGELF | TRBJ2-2 | TRBV6-5
SGTGVIQETQY | TRBJ2-5 | TRBV29-1
ASSHYYISGDYGYT | TRBJ1-2 | TRBV3-1/TRBV3-2
ASSELAGGKEQF | TRBJ2-1 | TRBV6-4
ASKDRGGAYEQY | TRBJ2-7 | TRBV5-1
ASSLQRGNYGYT | TRBJ1-2 | TRBV5-1
ATSRSMGLGGRSMNTEAF | TRBJ1-1 | TRBV15
SAQGGSGYT | TRBJ1-2 | TRBV20-1
ASSSRGATGYSNQPQH | TRBJ1-5 | TRBV7-6
ASSLWPGGAGGSTEAF | TRBJ1-1 | TRBV5-1
ASSLGQLNSNQPQH | TRBJ1-5 | TRBV5-8
AISGSAYEQY | TRBJ2-7 | TRBV10-3
SAVTGNYGYT | TRBJ1-2 | TRBV29-1
ASRNEGAAEDTQY | TRBJ2-3 | TRBV6-5
ASRPTGGLTDTQY | TRBJ2-3 | TRBV6-5
ASSENSGRSGNTIY | TRBJ1-3 | TRBV6-1
ATSDSWTVSGNTIY | TRBJ1-3 | TRBV24-1
ASSAPKGAMNTEAF | TRBJ1-1 | TRBV5-1
ASRDRSLYGYT | TRBJ1-2 | TRBV6-5
ASSPRRGGRVGELF | TRBJ2-2 | TRBV28
ASSPKGQNYGYT | TRBJ1-2 | TRBV18
ASSPGLQGREAF | TRBJ1-1 | TRBV18
ASSPRTGGVDEAF | TRBJ1-1 | TRBV27
ASSAHRDRGGKAF | TRBJ1-1 | TRBV19
ASSLWTGASGNTIY | TRBJ1-3 | TRBV5-1
ASHYGTGPYGYT | TRBJ1-2 | TRBV4-1